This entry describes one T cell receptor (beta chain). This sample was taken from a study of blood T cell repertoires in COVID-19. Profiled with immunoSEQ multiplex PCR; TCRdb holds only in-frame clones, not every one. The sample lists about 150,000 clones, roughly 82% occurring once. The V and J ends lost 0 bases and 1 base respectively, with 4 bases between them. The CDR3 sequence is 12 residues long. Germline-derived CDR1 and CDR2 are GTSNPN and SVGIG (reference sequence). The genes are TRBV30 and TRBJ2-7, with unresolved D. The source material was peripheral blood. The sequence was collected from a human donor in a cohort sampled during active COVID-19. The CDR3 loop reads CAWSVISYEQYF. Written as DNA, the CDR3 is TGTGCCTGGAGTGTAATATCCTACGAGCAGTACTTC.